Following are 7 T cell receptor beta chains from one sample sequenced in a study of shared clonotypes between healthy human individuals. Sequenced by immunoSEQ multiplex PCR; TCRdb stores in-frame clones only, minus some. The sample holds 500,000 to 550,000 clones, approximately 94% seen once. The specimen sequenced was naive CD4+ T cells sorted from blood. Subset noted: CD45RA+ positively selected. The receptor set was obtained from a woman in her twenties or thirties in good health.

The chain recombines TRBV5-1 with TRBJ2-2, with D possibly called TRBD1 or TRBD2 (5 bases each). Germline loops: CDR1 SGHRS, CDR2 YFSETQ. CDR3 length: 15 amino acids. V lost 4 bases and J 3 bases, leaving 13 bases between the germline ends. CDR3 amino acids: CASSEQMGDTGELFF. The DNA of the CDR3 is TGCGCCAGCAGCGAACAAATGGGGGACACCGGGGAGCTGTTTTTT.

V and J are TRBV6-5 and TRBJ1-2; the D gene is possibly TRBD1 (5 bases). Trimming shortened V by 2 bases and J by 6 bases, and 10 bases separated the two germline ends. This CDR3 comprises 13 residues. Germline CDR1 is MNHEY and CDR2 is SVGAGI. The CDR3 DNA sequence: TGTGCCAGCAGTTACGAGGGGTTGGATGGCTACACCTTC. Translation gives CASSYEGLDGYTF.

This clone was counted a single time. This chain links TRBV4-1 with TRBJ2-1, with 9 bases that match TRBD2. CDR1 is MGHRA and CDR2 is YSYEKL in the germline V gene. This CDR3 spans 21 amino acids. V lost 0 bases to trimming and J lost 0 bases; unmatched junction nucleotides: 15. The CDR3 DNA follows: TGCGCCAGCAGCCAAGAGGGGGCTAGCGGGATATGGGAGTCCTCCTACAATGAGCAGTTCTTC. Translating it yields CASSQEGASGIWESSYNEQFF.

The DNA of the CDR3 is TGTGCCAGCAGCCGAGGCTACCTCAGGGGCTCCGTGGATCAGCCCCAGCATTTT. Protein sequence: CASSRGYLRGSVDQPQHF. The rearrangement joins TRBV28 to TRBJ1-5; possible D gene TRBD1, 6 bases. The length of the CDR3 is 18 residues. V lost 6 bases to trimming and J lost 5 bases, with 26 bases between them. Germline assignment: CDR1 MDHEN and CDR2 SYDVKM.

The chain employs TRBV6-5 and TRBJ2-7; TRBD1 might be the D (6 bases). Germline lookup yields CDR1 MNHEY and CDR2 SVGAGI. Trimming shortened V by 6 bases and J by 6 bases, and 12 bases separated the two germline ends. This CDR3 spans 12 amino acids. The CDR3 spells CASRKGVSEQYF. The CDR3 DNA reads as TGTGCCAGCAGGAAGGGGGTTTCCGAGCAGTACTTC.

The V and J genes are TRBV18 and TRBJ2-3; D gene ambiguous. Germline values: CDR1 KGHSH, CDR2 LQKENI. The CDR3 covers 17 residues. Trimming removed 3 bases from V and 0 bases from J, with 16 bases in between. CDR3: CASSPTPPATSTDTQYF. In DNA form, the CDR3 reads TGTGCCAGCTCACCGACCCCCCCAGCGACTAGCACAGATACGCAGTATTTT.

The J gene is TRBJ1-5, the V gene TRBV28; 8 nucleotides match TRBD1. The germline V gene encodes CDR1 MDHEN and CDR2 SYDVKM. The CDR3 consists of 16 residues. J gave up 7 bases and V 7 bases, and 15 bases lay outside the gene matches. The CDR3 sequence: CASTILGQGTRQPQHF. The CDR3 DNA sequence: TGTGCCAGCACTATTCTCGGACAGGGAACACGACAGCCCCAGCATTTT.